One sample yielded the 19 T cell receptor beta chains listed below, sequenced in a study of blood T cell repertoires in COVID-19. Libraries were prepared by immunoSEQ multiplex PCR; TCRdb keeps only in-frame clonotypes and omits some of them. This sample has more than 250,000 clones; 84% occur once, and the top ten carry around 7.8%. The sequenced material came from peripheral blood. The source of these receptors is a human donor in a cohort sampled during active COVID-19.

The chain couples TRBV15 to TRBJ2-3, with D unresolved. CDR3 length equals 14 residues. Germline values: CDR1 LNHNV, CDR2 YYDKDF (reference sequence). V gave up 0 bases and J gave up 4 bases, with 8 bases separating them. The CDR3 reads CATSRDNLPDTQYF. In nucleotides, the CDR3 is TGTGCCACCAGCAGAGATAACTTGCCAGATACGCAGTATTTT. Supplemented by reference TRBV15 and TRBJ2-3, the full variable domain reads DAMVIQNPRYQVTQFGKPVTLSCSQTLNHNVMYWYQQKSSQAPKLLFHYYDKDFNNEADTPDNFQSRRPNTSFCFLDIRSPGLGDTAMYLCATSRDNLPDTQYFGPGTRLTVL.

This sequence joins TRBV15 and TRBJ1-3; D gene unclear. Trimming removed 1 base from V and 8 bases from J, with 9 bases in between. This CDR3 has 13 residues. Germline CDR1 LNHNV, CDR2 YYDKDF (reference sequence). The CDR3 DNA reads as TGTGCCACCAGCAGAGCTAGGGAGTACACCATATATTTT. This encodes CATSRAREYTIYF.

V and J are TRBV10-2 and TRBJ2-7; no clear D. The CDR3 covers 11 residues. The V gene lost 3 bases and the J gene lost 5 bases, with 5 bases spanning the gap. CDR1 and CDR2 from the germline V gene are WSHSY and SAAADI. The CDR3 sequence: CASSELHEQYF. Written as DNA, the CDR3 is TGCGCCAGCAGTGAACTCCACGAGCAGTACTTC.

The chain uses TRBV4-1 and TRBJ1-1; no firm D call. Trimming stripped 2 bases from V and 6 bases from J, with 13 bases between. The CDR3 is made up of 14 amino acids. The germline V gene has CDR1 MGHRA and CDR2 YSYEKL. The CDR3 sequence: CASSQSALNPEAFF. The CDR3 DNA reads TGCGCCAGCAGCCAATCGGCACTAAACCCTGAAGCTTTCTTT.

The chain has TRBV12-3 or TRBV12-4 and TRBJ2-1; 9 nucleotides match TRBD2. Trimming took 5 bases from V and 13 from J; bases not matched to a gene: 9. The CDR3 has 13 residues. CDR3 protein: CASSKSSGSLQFF. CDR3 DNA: TGTGCCAGCAGTAAGAGTAGCGGGAGTCTCCAGTTCTTC.

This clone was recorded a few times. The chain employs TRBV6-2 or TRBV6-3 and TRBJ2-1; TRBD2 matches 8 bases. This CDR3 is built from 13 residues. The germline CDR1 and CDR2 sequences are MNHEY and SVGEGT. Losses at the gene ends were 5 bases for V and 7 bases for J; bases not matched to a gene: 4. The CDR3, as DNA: TGTGCCAGCAGTAGGACTAGCAGTAATGAGCAGTTCTTC. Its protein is CASSRTSSNEQFF.

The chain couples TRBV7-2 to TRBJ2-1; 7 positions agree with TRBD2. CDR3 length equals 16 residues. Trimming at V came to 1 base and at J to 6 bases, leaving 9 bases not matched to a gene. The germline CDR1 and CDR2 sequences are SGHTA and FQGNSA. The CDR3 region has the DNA TGTGCCAGCAGCTTAGAGTCCAGCGGGAATCCCAATGAGCAGTTCTTC. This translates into CASSLESSGNPNEQFF.

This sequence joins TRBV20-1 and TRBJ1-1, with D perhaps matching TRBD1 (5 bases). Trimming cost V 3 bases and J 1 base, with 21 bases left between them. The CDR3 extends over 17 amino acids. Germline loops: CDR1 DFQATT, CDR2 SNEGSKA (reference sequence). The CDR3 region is CSASQPVIGAPNTEAFF. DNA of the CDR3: TGCAGTGCTAGTCAACCTGTAATAGGGGCGCCGAACACTGAAGCTTTCTTT.

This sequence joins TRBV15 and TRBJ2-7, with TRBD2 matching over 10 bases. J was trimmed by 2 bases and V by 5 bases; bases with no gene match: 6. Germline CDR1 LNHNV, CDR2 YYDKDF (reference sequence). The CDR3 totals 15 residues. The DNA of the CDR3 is TGTGCCACCAGCCGGTCACTAGCGGGAACCTACGAGCAGTACTTC. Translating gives CATSRSLAGTYEQYF.

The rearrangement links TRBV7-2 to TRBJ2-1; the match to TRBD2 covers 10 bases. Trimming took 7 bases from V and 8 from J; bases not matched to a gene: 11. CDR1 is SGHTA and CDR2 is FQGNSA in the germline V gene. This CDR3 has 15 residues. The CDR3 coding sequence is TGTGCCAGCACCCAGCGGGGGGGTAGGTTCCATGAGCAGTTCTTC. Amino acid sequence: CASTQRGGRFHEQFF.

CDR3 region: CSVDISGGTQYF. CDR3 sequence (DNA): TGCAGCGTTGATATCTCAGGGGGTACGCAGTATTTT. V and J are TRBV29-1 and TRBJ2-3, with 7 nucleotides matching TRBD1. The germline CDR1 and CDR2 sequences are SQVTM and ANQGSEA. The J segment lost 8 bases and the V segment lost 3 bases, leaving 5 bases of the junction unmatched. The CDR3 consists of 12 residues.

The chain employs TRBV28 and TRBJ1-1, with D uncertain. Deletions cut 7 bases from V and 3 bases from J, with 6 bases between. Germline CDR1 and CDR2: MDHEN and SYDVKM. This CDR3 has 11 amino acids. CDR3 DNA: TGTGCCAGCACCTATTACACTGAAGCTTTCTTT. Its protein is CASTYYTEAFF.

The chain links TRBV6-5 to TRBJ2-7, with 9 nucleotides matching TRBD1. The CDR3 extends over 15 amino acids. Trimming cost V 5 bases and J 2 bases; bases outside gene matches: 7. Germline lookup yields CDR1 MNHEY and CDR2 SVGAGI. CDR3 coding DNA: TGTGCCAGCAGTCCTACAGGGGGCACGGCCTACGAGCAGTACTTC. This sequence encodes CASSPTGGTAYEQYF.

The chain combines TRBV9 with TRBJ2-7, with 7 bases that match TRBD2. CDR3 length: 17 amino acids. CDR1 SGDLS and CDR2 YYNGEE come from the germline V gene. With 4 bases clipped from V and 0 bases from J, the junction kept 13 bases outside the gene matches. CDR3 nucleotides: TGTGCCAGCAGCCCCTCCCTGCGTGGCGGGGGCTCCTACGAGCAGTACTTC. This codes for CASSPSLRGGGSYEQYF.

The CDR3 sequence: CASSLGLGGTEKLFF. The CDR3 region has the DNA TGTGCCAGCAGCCTTGGCCTCGGAGGGACTGAAAAACTGTTTTTT. V and J are TRBV6-1 and TRBJ1-4; a weak D match, TRBD1 (5 bases). V lost 6 bases, J lost 7 bases, and 18 bases lay in between. CDR3 length equals 15 residues. Germline values: CDR1 MNHNS, CDR2 SASEGT.

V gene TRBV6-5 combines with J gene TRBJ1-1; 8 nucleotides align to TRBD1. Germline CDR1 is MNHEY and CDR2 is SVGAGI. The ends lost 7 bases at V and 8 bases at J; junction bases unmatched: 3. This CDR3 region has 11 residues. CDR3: CASKGTGEAFF. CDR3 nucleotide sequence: TGTGCCAGCAAAGGGACAGGAGAAGCTTTCTTT.

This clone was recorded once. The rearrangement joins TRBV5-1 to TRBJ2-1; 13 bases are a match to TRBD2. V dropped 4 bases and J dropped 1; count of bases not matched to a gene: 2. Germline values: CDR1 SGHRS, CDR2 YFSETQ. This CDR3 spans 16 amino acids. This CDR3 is CASSGLAGASYNEQFF. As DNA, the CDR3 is TGCGCCAGCAGCGGACTAGCGGGGGCTTCCTACAATGAGCAGTTCTTC.

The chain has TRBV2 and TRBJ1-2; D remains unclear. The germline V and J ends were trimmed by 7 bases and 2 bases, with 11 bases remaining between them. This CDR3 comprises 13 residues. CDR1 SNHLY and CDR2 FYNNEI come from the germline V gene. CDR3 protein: CASIPEQNYGYTF. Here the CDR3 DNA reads TGTGCCAGCATACCGGAGCAGAACTATGGCTACACCTTC. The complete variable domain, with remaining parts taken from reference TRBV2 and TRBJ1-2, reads EPEVTQTPSHQVTQMGQEVILRCVPISNHLYFYWYRQILGQKVEFLVSFYNNEISEKSEIFDDQFSVERPDGSNFTLKIRSTKLEDSAMYFCASIPEQNYGYTFGSGTRLTVV.

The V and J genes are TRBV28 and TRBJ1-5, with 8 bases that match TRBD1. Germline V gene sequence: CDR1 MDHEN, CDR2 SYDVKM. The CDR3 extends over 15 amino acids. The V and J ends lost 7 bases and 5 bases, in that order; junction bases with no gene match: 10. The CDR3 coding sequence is TGTGCCAGCACCAGGGGGCTGGGGATAGATCAGCCCCAGCATTTT. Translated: CASTRGLGIDQPQHF.